One sample yielded the 30 T cell receptor beta chains listed below, sequenced in a study of blood T cell repertoires in COVID-19. Using immunoSEQ multiplex PCR, the repertoire was profiled, and TCRdb retains in-frame clones only, with some absent. The sample consists of about 130,000 clones, 84% of them appearing once. Material for sequencing was peripheral blood. Every receptor here comes from a human donor in a cohort sampled during active COVID-19.

Of note for this clone: The junction departs from the called germline gene at one end, perhaps through a read error. This chain joins TRBV19 and TRBJ1-2; D gene ambiguous. Germline V gene lookup returns CDR1 LNHDA and CDR2 SQIVND (reference sequence). The CDR3 length is 13 residues. DNA for the CDR3: TGTGCCAGTAGTATCCAGCCTAACTATGGATACACCTTC. Translation gives CASSIQPNYGYTF. The variable domain in full, completed from reference TRBV19 and TRBJ1-2, reads DGGITQSPKYLFRKEGQNVTLSCEQNLNHDAMYWYRQDPGQGLRLIYYSQIVNDFQKGDIAEGYSVSREKKESFPLTVTSAQKNPTAFYLCASSIQPNYGYTFGSGTRLTVV.

The chain carries TRBV6-6 and TRBJ1-1, with 7 positions matching TRBD1. V trimming: 6 bases; J trimming: 3 bases; junction bases outside the gene matches: 7. The CDR3 runs 14 residues. The germline V gene encodes CDR1 MNHNY and CDR2 SVGAGI (reference sequence). The CDR3 here is CASRPGQWYTEAFF. The CDR3 coding sequence is TGTGCCAGCAGACCGGGACAGTGGTACACTGAAGCTTTCTTT.

The CDR3 spells CASSLEGRREEQYF. CDR3 in DNA: TGTGCCAGCAGCTTGGAAGGTAGGAGGGAAGAGCAGTACTTC. The chain links TRBV5-5 to TRBJ2-7, with D possibly matching TRBD2 (6 bases). The CDR3 extends over 14 amino acids. Germline V gene sequence: CDR1 SGHKS, CDR2 YYEKEE (reference sequence). The ends were cut back, 0 bases at V and 7 bases at J, with 14 bases in the middle.

This chain joins TRBV5-1 and TRBJ2-7; TRBD1 matches 8 bases. CDR3 length equals 15 residues. CDR1 SGHRS and CDR2 YFSETQ come from the germline V gene. The V gene end was trimmed by 2 bases and the J gene end by 0 bases; junction bases not matched to a gene: 4. In DNA, the CDR3 is TGCGCCAGCAGCTTAGGGACAGGACCCTCCTACGAGCAGTACTTC. Translated: CASSLGTGPSYEQYF.

V gene TRBV7-6 combines with J gene TRBJ1-3, with 8 bases lining up with TRBD1. The junction had 5 bases not matched to a gene; V was cut back by 4 bases and J by 0 bases. Germline assignment: CDR1 SGHVS and CDR2 FNYEAQ. The CDR3 sequence is 16 residues long. As DNA, the CDR3 is TGTGCCAGCAGCTATGGGACAGGCCGCTCTGGAAACACCATATATTTT. Encoded protein: CASSYGTGRSGNTIYF.

This clone was counted once. The chain employs TRBV5-1 and TRBJ1-2; possible D gene TRBD1, 6 bases. V lost 4 bases and J lost 8, with 18 bases in between. Germline V gives CDR1 SGHRS, CDR2 YFSETQ. The CDR3 totals 14 residues. Here the CDR3 reads CASSPNGGGGGYTF. CDR3 bases: TGCGCCAGCAGCCCCAACGGAGGGGGAGGGGGCTACACCTTC.

This clone appeared once. V is TRBV7-3 and J is TRBJ2-5; D is perhaps TRBD2 (5 bases). This CDR3 has 13 residues. The germline V and J ends were trimmed by 5 bases and 6 bases, with 13 bases remaining between them. Germline CDR1 reads SGHTA; CDR2 reads FQGTGA. The CDR3 is CASSPPSQQTQYF. For the CDR3, the DNA is TGTGCCAGCAGCCCCCCTAGCCAGCAGACCCAGTACTTC.

The rearrangement links TRBV28 to TRBJ1-4, with 10 bases fitting TRBD1. There are 14 residues in the CDR3. Losses at the gene ends were 6 bases for V and 8 bases for J; bases not matched to a gene: 6. The germline CDR1 and CDR2 sequences are MDHEN and SYDVKM. The CDR3 sequence: CASSKPGQGEKLFF. CDR3 nucleotides: TGTGCCAGCAGCAAACCGGGACAGGGGGAAAAACTGTTTTTT.

This rearrangement joins TRBV5-1 to TRBJ1-5, with 8 bases fitting TRBD1. The CDR3 loop spans 15 amino acids. Per the germline V gene, CDR1 is SGHRS and CDR2 is YFSETQ. After removal of 2 bases from V and 2 bases from J, the junction contained 3 bases not matched to a gene. CDR3: CASSLQGGGNQPQHF. CDR3 DNA sequence: TGCGCCAGCAGCTTACAGGGGGGCGGCAATCAGCCCCAGCATTTT.

This clone was detected a few times. The chain employs TRBV16 and TRBJ1-3; a possible D gene is TRBD1 (6 bases). The CDR3 totals 14 residues. V was pared by 4 bases and J by 3 bases, with 10 bases between. CDR1 is KGHSY and CDR2 is FQNENV in the germline V gene. CDR3 bases: TGTGCCAGCAGCCCACAGGGAGTTGGAAACACCATATATTTT. Its translation: CASSPQGVGNTIYF.

This clone was counted between two and nine times. The CDR3 sequence is CASTPGPPNYGYTF. DNA for the CDR3: TGCGCCAGCACCCCAGGGCCCCCTAACTATGGCTACACCTTC. This chain connects TRBV5-1 to TRBJ1-2; the D gene is possibly TRBD1 (5 bases). The CDR3 extends over 14 amino acids. V lost 6 bases and J lost 0, with 12 bases in between. Germline CDR1 SGHRS, CDR2 YFSETQ. Supplemented by reference TRBV5-1 and TRBJ1-2, the full variable domain reads KAGVTQTPRYLIKTRGQQVTLSCSPISGHRSVSWYQQTPGQGLQFLFEYFSETQRNKGNFPGRFSGRQFSNSRSEMNVSTLELGDSALYLCASTPGPPNYGYTFGSGTRLTVV.

The chain has TRBV6-5 and TRBJ1-3, with TRBD1 matching over 8 bases. CDR1 and CDR2 from the germline V gene are MNHEY and SVGAGI. The trim removed 0 bases at V and 7 bases at J, leaving 8 bases unmatched. The CDR3 sequence is 16 residues long. The CDR3: CASSYSIAGGENTIYF. In nucleotides, the CDR3 is TGTGCCAGCAGTTACTCGATCGCAGGGGGCGAGAACACCATATATTTT.

CDR3 residues: CASSAQGNNEQFF. The DNA for the CDR3 is TGTGCCAGCAGCGCACAGGGGAACAATGAGCAGTTCTTC. J is TRBJ2-1 and V is TRBV9; TRBD1 agrees at 7 bases. Trimming cost V 3 bases and J 5 bases; bases outside gene matches: 2. The CDR3 extends over 13 amino acids. Germline CDR1 is SGDLS and CDR2 is YYNGEE.

In this sample, this clone turned up a few times. The V and J genes are TRBV5-4 and TRBJ2-7, with 8 bases aligning to TRBD1. Germline V lookup: CDR1 SGHNT, CDR2 YYREEE (reference sequence). With 7 bases clipped from V and 4 bases from J, the junction kept 10 bases outside the gene matches. The CDR3 contains 14 residues. Here the CDR3 reads CASRPGGSGYEQYF. DNA of the CDR3: TGTGCCAGCCGCCCAGGGGGCAGCGGGTACGAGCAGTACTTC.

V and J are TRBV10-3 and TRBJ1-3; 8 positions match TRBD1. Trimming took 10 bases from V and 1 from J; bases not matched to a gene: 15. CDR1 and CDR2 (germline): ENHRY, SYGVKD. The length of the CDR3 is 17 residues. Here the CDR3 DNA reads TGTGCCACCCAGGGGACAGGCGGCGATAGTTCTGGAAACACCATATATTTT. It translates to CATQGTGGDSSGNTIYF.

V usage is TRBV4-2 and J usage is TRBJ1-4; D is uncertain. CDR1 is LGHNA, CDR2 YNFKEQ, per germline. The CDR3 has 15 amino acids. V lost 6 bases and J lost 2, with 13 bases in between. The CDR3 DNA reads TGTGCCAGCAGTCCCCGTGGGAGTACTAATGAAAAACTGTTTTTT. Encoded protein: CASSPRGSTNEKLFF.

The chain has TRBV11-3 and TRBJ2-3, with a tentative D call TRBD2 (6 bases). CDR1 and CDR2 from the germline V gene are SGHNT and YENEEA. V gave up 0 bases and J gave up 6 bases, with 13 bases separating them. The CDR3 length is 15 residues. CDR3 protein: CASSLDSGPDDTQYF. CDR3 DNA: TGTGCCAGCAGCTTAGATAGCGGCCCTGATGATACGCAGTATTTT.

The chain joins TRBV19 to TRBJ1-5; TRBD1 matches 7 bases. CDR1 LNHDA and CDR2 SQIVND come from the germline V gene (reference sequence). CDR3 length: 21 amino acids. Losses at the gene ends were 5 bases for V and 0 bases for J; bases not matched to a gene: 22. For the CDR3, the DNA is TGTGCCAGTAGTTCCCCCAGGGGGGACACGAGACAAACATATAGCAATCAGCCCCAGCATTTT. Encoded protein: CASSSPRGDTRQTYSNQPQHF.

This clone was counted a single time. The chain couples TRBV7-9 to TRBJ2-3; D is undetermined. The V end was cut by 2 bases, the J end by 0 bases, with 6 bases between. The CDR3 extends over 14 amino acids. Germline lookup yields CDR1 SEHNR and CDR2 FQNEAQ (reference sequence). The CDR3 DNA reads as TGTGCCAGCAGCTTACTAGTTAGCACAGATACGCAGTATTTT. Translation gives CASSLLVSTDTQYF.

V gene TRBV3-1 (or the pseudogene TRBV3-2) combines with J gene TRBJ2-5; 7 bases map to TRBD2. There are 16 residues in the CDR3. Germline assignment: CDR1 LGHDT and CDR2 YNNKEL (reference sequence). V lost 0 bases and J lost 5; bases outside the gene matches: 9. CDR3 in amino acids: CASSQDETSIIETQYF. CDR3 sequence (DNA): TGTGCCAGCAGCCAAGACGAGACTAGCATCATCGAGACCCAGTACTTC.

This clone is a singleton in its sample. This sequence joins TRBV30 and TRBJ2-7; D is perhaps TRBD1 (6 bases). The CDR3 totals 12 residues. Trimming stripped 1 base from V and 6 bases from J, with 10 bases between. Germline V gives CDR1 GTSNPN, CDR2 SVGIG (reference sequence). For the CDR3, the DNA is TGTGCCTGGAGTGGATCAGGGGTCGAGCAGTACTTC. This translates into CAWSGSGVEQYF.

V and J are TRBV5-1 and TRBJ2-5; 10 bases fit TRBD2. CDR3 length: 16 residues. CDR1 is SGHRS, CDR2 YFSETQ, per germline. The J segment lost 4 bases and the V segment lost 5 bases, leaving 11 bases of the junction unmatched. CDR3: CASRLAGGPRGETQYF. The CDR3 DNA is TGCGCCAGCAGATTAGCGGGGGGCCCCAGGGGAGAGACCCAGTACTTC.

The genes are TRBV10-2 and TRBJ2-2; D is perhaps TRBD1 (6 bases). Trimming took off 5 bases at V and 4 bases at J, with 11 bases between the two ends. Germline lookup yields CDR1 WSHSY and CDR2 SAAADI. The CDR3 spans 14 residues. The DNA of the CDR3 is TGCGCCAGCAGTCAGCCAGGGGTCACCGGGGAGCTGTTTTTT. Translated, it gives CASSQPGVTGELFF.

Turning to this clone: Different DNA sequences within this sample yield the same CDR3. The V gene is TRBV11-2, the J gene TRBJ1-2; D uncertain. Per germline, CDR1 SGHAT and CDR2 FQNNGV. V gave up 1 base and J gave up 3 bases, with 6 bases separating them. This CDR3 is 13 amino acids long. Written as DNA, the CDR3 is TGTGCCAGCAGCTTAGGGGGAGACTATGGCTACACCTTC. Protein product: CASSLGGDYGYTF. Full variable domain (rest looked up from reference TRBV11-2 and TRBJ1-2): EAGVAQSPRYKIIEKRQSVAFWCNPISGHATLYWYQQILGQGPKLLIQFQNNGVVDDSQLPKDRFSAERLKGVDSTLKIQPAKLEDSAVYLCASSLGGDYGYTFGSGTRLTVV.

This clone appeared a few times. The chain is built from TRBV7-9 and TRBJ2-7; possibly TRBD1 for D (5 bases). The germline V and J ends were trimmed by 0 bases and 2 bases, with 8 bases remaining between them. This CDR3 is 14 amino acids long. Germline CDR1 and CDR2: SEHNR and FQNEAQ (reference sequence). This CDR3 reads CASSLADRTYEQYF. CDR3 coding DNA: TGTGCCAGCAGCTTAGCCGACAGAACCTACGAGCAGTACTTC.

This chain links TRBV18 with TRBJ2-3, with a tentative D call TRBD2 (6 bases). The CDR3 extends over 15 amino acids. V was clipped by 0 bases and J by 8 bases, with 15 bases between them. Germline V gives CDR1 KGHSH, CDR2 LQKENI. Here the CDR3 DNA reads TGTGCCAGCTCACCACCCTCCCTAGCGCAGGGTACGCAGTATTTT. Translated: CASSPPSLAQGTQYF.

The chain is built from TRBV20-1 and TRBJ1-1; D is ambiguous. Trimming pared 3 bases from V and 1 base from J, leaving 9 bases between. CDR3 length equals 13 residues. The germline V gene has CDR1 DFQATT and CDR2 SNEGSKA (reference sequence). CDR3 sequence: CSASAVWNTEAFF. The CDR3 DNA sequence: TGCAGTGCTAGTGCTGTATGGAACACTGAAGCTTTCTTT.

The rearrangement uses TRBV11-2 and TRBJ1-2, with D tentatively TRBD1 (6 bases). The V gene's germline CDR1 is SGHAT and CDR2 FQNNGV. The germline V and J ends were trimmed by 5 bases and 4 bases, with 20 bases remaining between them. The CDR3 extends over 16 amino acids. CDR3 residues: CASSIRHQGSLYGYTF. The CDR3 DNA reads TGTGCCAGCAGCATACGACACCAGGGGAGCCTCTATGGCTACACCTTC.

This clone was seen repeatedly, ten times or more. The J gene is TRBJ1-5, the V gene TRBV7-9, with TRBD1 identical over 9 bases. J was trimmed by 1 base and V by 6 bases; bases with no gene match: 4. Germline CDR1 and CDR2: SEHNR and FQNEAQ (reference sequence). The CDR3 is made up of 15 amino acids. CDR3 in amino acids: CASSPQGASNQPQHF. CDR3 sequence (DNA): TGTGCCAGCAGTCCACAGGGGGCGAGCAATCAGCCCCAGCATTTT.

V usage is TRBV5-1 and J usage is TRBJ2-3, with a tentative D call TRBD2 (6 bases). CDR1 is SGHRS, CDR2 YFSETQ, per germline. CDR3 length equals 15 residues. Deletions cut 3 bases from V and 1 base from J, with 12 bases between. CDR3 coding DNA: TGCGCCAGCAGCTCCACTAGCTCCCGCACAGATACGCAGTATTTT. Encoded protein: CASSSTSSRTDTQYF.